Listed below are T cell receptor beta chains from one sample, sequenced in a study of vaccination effects on CD4 cells after COVID-19. Generated by immunoSEQ multiplex PCR, the TCRdb table keeps only in-frame clones and is missing some. The repertoire holds 50,000 to 65,000 clones, with around 75% as singletons. These receptors are not linked to any known antigen. The specimen comprised CD4+ T cells from PBMCs cultured with HCoV-229E spike peptides, sampled before COVID-19 vaccination. The receptors come from a human donor who received a COVID-19 vaccine. CDR3s include the opening cysteine and the closing phenylalanine or tryptophan. The D gene is left open where the match is weak. Clone size is not always given. Where it is, it says once, few, many or a class for expanded clones.

CDR3	DNA	J	size	V	D
CSASEPGQGSDTQYF	TGCAGTGCTAGTGAGCCGGGACAGGGGTCAGATACGCAGTATTTT	TRBJ2-3	.	TRBV20-1	TRBD1
CASRRHRGDFEKLFF	TGTGCCAGCAGAAGACACAGGGGGGATTTTGAAAAACTGTTTTTT	TRBJ1-4	.	TRBV6-5	TRBD1
CASSPVQGAIATNEKLFF	TGCGCCAGCAGCCCAGTCCAGGGGGCTATTGCAACTAATGAAAAACTGTTTTTT	TRBJ1-4	.	TRBV5-1	TRBD1
CASSQGWTEAFF	TGCGCCAGCAGCCAAGGCTGGACTGAAGCTTTCTTT	TRBJ1-1	few	TRBV4-1	.
CASSLLSGEYNEQFF	TGTGCCAGCAGCTTGTTATCGGGGGAATACAATGAGCAGTTCTTC	TRBJ2-1	.	TRBV7-3	.
CASSSDRENTGELFF	TGTGCCAGCAGTTCCGACAGGGAGAACACCGGGGAGCTGTTTTTT	TRBJ2-2	.	TRBV6-4	TRBD1
CASSPDTGLNTGELFF	TGTGCCAGCTCACCAGACACGGGCCTTAACACCGGGGAGCTGTTTTTT	TRBJ2-2	few	TRBV18	.
CASSLVDWQPQHF	TGTGCCAGCAGCTTAGTGGATTGGCAGCCCCAGCATTTT	TRBJ1-5	.	TRBV7-8	.
CASSLRDSSTNEKLFF	TGTGCCAGCAGCCTCCGGGACAGTTCAACTAATGAAAAACTGTTTTTT	TRBJ1-4	.	TRBV9	TRBD1
CASSVGQGLNYGYTF	TGTGCCAGCAGCGTAGGACAGGGGCTGAACTATGGCTACACCTTC	TRBJ1-2	.	TRBV9	TRBD1
CASSPGQIPDTQYF	TGCGCCAGCTCTCCCGGACAAATTCCAGATACGCAGTATTTT	TRBJ2-3	.	TRBV5-1	.
CASSLRGTDYGYTF	TGTGCCAGCAGCTTAAGGGGGACGGATTATGGCTACACCTTC	TRBJ1-2	.	TRBV7-9	.
CASSSYRVGGPKNIQYF	TGTGCCAGTAGTTCGTACAGGGTGGGGGGGCCCAAAAACATTCAGTACTTC	TRBJ2-4	.	TRBV19	.
CASSERGSSNTEAFF	TGTGCCAGCAGTGAAAGGGGCAGCAGTAACACTGAAGCTTTCTTT	TRBJ1-1	.	TRBV2	.
CASSYYRGSPDTQYF	TGTGCCAGCAGTTACTACAGGGGAAGTCCAGATACGCAGTATTTT	TRBJ2-3	once	TRBV6-5	TRBD1
CASSPTGTSQPQHF	TGTGCCAGCAGCCCGACAGGTACCTCTCAGCCCCAGCATTTT	TRBJ1-5	.	TRBV3-1/TRBV3-2	.
CASSQNVGQLQETQYF	TGCGCCAGCAGCCAAAACGTGGGACAGCTCCAAGAGACCCAGTACTTC	TRBJ2-5	.	TRBV5-1	TRBD1
CASSRSSTGPKPQHF	TGTGCCAGCAGCCGTTCCTCGACAGGTCCCAAGCCCCAGCATTTT	TRBJ1-5	.	TRBV7-9	.
CASSKGAQGLKLNTEAFF	TGTGCCAGCAGCAAAGGTGCCCAGGGCCTAAAATTGAACACTGAAGCTTTCTTT	TRBJ1-1	.	TRBV5-5	.
CAWSRTGGTEAFF	TGTGCCTGGAGTAGGACAGGGGGAACTGAAGCTTTCTTT	TRBJ1-1	.	TRBV30	TRBD1
CASSPHVDRSTGELFF	TGTGCCAGCAGCCCCCACGTTGACAGGAGTACCGGGGAGCTGTTTTTT	TRBJ2-2	few	TRBV7-3	.
CASSLDRGYEAFF	TGTGCCAGCAGCTTAGACAGGGGATATGAAGCTTTCTTT	TRBJ1-1	.	TRBV7-8	TRBD1
CASSFPASGTDTQYF	TGTGCCAGCAGTTTCCCCGCTAGCGGCACAGATACGCAGTATTTT	TRBJ2-3	once	TRBV28	.